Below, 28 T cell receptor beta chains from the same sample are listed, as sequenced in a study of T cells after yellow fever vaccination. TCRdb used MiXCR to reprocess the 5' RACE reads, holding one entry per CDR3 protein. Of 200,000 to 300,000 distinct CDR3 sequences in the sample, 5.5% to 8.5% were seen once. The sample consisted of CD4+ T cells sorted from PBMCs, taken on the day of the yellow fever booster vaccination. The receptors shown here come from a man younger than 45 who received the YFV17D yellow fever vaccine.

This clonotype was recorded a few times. The chain's CDR3 is CASSPPRGAGSPLHF. The CDR3 DNA follows: TGTGCCAGCAGTCCCCCTCGGGGGGCAGGGTCACCCCTCCACTTT. V gene TRBV28 combines with J gene TRBJ1-6; D is perhaps TRBD1 (6 bases). The CDR3 loop spans 15 amino acids. In germline, CDR1 is MDHEN, CDR2 SYDVKM. The V gene lost 5 bases and the J gene lost 10 bases, with 18 bases spanning the gap.

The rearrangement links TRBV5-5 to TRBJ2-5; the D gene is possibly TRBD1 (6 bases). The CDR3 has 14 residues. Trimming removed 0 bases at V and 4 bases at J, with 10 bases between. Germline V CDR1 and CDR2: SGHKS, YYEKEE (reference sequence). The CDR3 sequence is CASSLANRVETQYF. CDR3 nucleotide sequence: TGTGCCAGCAGCTTGGCGAACAGGGTAGAGACCCAGTACTTC. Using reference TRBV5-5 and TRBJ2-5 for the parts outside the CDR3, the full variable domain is DAGVTQSPTHLIKTRGQQVTLRCSPISGHKSVSWYQQVLGQGPQFIFQYYEKEERGRGNFPDRFSARQFPNYSSELNVNALLLGDSALYLCASSLANRVETQYFGPGTRLLVL.

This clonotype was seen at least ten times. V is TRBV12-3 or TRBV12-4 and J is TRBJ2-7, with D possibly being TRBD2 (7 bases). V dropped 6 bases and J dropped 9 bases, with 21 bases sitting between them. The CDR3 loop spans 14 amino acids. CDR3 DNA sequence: TGTGCCAGCAGCAAACGGGGGGCCCCCCTCGGGCAGTACTTC. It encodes CASSKRGAPLGQYF.

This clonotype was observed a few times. This CDR3 is CASSQDRRTLNEKLFF. In nucleotides, the CDR3 is TGCGCCAGCAGCCAAGACAGAAGGACCCTCAATGAAAAACTGTTTTTT. The chain employs TRBV4-3 and TRBJ1-4; D is unclear. CDR1 and CDR2 from the germline V gene are LGHNA and YSLEER. The CDR3 contains 16 residues. V was trimmed by 0 bases and J by 5 bases, leaving 13 bases between them.

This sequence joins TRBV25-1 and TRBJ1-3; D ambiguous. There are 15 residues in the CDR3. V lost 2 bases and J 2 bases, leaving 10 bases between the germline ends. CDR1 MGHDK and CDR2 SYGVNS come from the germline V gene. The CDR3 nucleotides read TGTGCCAGCAGTGAAATGGGGAAGGCTGGAAACACCATATATTTT. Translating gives CASSEMGKAGNTIYF.

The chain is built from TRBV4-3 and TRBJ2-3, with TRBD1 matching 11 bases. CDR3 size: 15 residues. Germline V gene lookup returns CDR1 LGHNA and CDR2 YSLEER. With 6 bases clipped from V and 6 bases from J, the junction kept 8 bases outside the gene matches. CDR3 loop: CASRAGTGGYDTQYF. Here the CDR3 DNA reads TGCGCCAGCAGAGCTGGGACAGGGGGATATGATACGCAGTATTTT.

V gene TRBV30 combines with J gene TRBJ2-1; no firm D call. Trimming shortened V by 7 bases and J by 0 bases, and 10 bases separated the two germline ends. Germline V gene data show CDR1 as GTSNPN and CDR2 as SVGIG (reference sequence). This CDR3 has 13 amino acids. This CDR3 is CASDQSSYNEQFF. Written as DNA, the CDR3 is TGTGCCTCGGACCAAAGCTCCTACAATGAGCAGTTCTTC.

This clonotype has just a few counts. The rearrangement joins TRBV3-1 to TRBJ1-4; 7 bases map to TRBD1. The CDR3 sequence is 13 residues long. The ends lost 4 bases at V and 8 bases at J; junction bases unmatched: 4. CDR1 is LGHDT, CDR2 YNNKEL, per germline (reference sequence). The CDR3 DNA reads TGTGCCAGCAGCCTTCGGACAGGCGAAAAACTGTTTTTT. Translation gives CASSLRTGEKLFF.

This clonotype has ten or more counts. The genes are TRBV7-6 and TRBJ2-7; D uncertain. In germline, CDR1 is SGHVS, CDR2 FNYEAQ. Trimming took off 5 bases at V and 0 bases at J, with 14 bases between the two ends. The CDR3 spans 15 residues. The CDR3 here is CASSALAASSYEQYF. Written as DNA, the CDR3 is TGTGCCAGCAGCGCCCTGGCGGCTAGCTCCTACGAGCAGTACTTC. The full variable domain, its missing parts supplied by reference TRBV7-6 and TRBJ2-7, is GAGVSQSPRYKVTKRGQDVALRCDPISGHVSLYWYRQALGQGPEFLTYFNYEAQQDKSGLPNDRFSAERPEGSISTLTIQRTEQRDSAMYRCASSALAASSYEQYFGPGTRLTVT.

CDR3 coding DNA: TGTGCCAGCAGCTTACCGGGACAGGTACGGACTGAAGCTTTCTTT. Protein: CASSLPGQVRTEAFF. The J gene is TRBJ1-1, the V gene TRBV11-2, with 8 nucleotides matching TRBD1. J lost 5 bases, V lost 2 bases, and 7 bases had no gene match. The germline V gene encodes CDR1 SGHAT and CDR2 FQNNGV. This CDR3 has 15 amino acids.

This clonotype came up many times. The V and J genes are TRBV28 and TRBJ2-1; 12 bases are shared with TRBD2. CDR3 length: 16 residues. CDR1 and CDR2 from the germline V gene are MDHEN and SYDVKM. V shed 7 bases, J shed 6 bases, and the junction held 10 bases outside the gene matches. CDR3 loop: CASNLPTSGRGNEQFF. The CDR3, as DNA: TGTGCCAGCAACCTACCGACTAGCGGGAGAGGCAATGAGCAGTTCTTC.

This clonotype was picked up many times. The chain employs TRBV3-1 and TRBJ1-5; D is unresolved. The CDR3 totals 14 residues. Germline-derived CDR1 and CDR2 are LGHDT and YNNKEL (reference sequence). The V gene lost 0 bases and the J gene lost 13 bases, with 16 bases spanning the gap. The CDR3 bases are TGTGCCAGCAGCCAAGAAGTGGGATCGTTGACTCAGCATTTT. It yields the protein CASSQEVGSLTQHF.

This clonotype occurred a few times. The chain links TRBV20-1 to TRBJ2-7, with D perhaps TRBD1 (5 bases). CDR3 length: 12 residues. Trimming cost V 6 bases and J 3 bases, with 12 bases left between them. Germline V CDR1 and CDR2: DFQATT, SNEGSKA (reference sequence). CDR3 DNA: TGCAGTGCCCAAACCCAGGGCTACGAGCAGTACTTC. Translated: CSAQTQGYEQYF.

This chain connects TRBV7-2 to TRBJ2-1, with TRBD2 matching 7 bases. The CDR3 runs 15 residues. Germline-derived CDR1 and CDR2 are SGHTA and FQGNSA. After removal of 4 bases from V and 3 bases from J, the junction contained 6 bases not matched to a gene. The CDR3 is CASSSPSGRYNEQFF. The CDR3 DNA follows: TGTGCCAGCAGCTCTCCTAGCGGCCGCTACAATGAGCAGTTCTTC.

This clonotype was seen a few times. CDR3 residues: CASSPPGQAGNTIYF. As DNA, the CDR3 is TGTGCCAGCAGTCCACCGGGGCAGGCTGGAAACACCATATATTTT. The J gene is TRBJ1-3, the V gene TRBV12-3 or TRBV12-4, with D tentatively TRBD1 (5 bases). V shed 5 bases and J shed 2 bases, with 13 bases lying between them. The CDR3 consists of 15 residues.

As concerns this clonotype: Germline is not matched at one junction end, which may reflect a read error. The CDR3 loop is CSVATEQENQYF. Here the CDR3 DNA reads TGCAGCGTTGCGACGGAGCAAGAGAACCAGTACTTC. The rearrangement links TRBV29-1 to TRBJ2-5, with no clear D. The V gene's germline CDR1 is SQVTM and CDR2 ANQGSEA. This CDR3 has 12 residues. Full variable domain (outside the CDR3, taken from reference TRBV29-1 and TRBJ2-5): SAVISQKPSRDICQRGTSLTIQCQVDSQVTMMFWYRQQPGQSLTLIATANQGSEATYESGFVIDKFPISRPNLTFSTLTVSNMSPEDSSIYLCSVATEQENQYFGPGTRLLVL.

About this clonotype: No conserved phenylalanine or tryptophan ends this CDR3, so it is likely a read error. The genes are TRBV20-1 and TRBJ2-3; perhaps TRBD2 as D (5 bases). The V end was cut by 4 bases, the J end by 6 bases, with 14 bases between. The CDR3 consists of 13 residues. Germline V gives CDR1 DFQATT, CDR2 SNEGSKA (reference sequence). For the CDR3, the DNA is TGCAGTGCTAAGTCCGGACCGGGGGATACGCAGTATTAT. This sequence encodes CSAKSGPGDTQYY.

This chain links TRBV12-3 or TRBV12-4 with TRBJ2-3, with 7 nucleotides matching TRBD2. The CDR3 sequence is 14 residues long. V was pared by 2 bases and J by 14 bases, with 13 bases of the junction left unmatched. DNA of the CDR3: TGTGCCAGCAGTTTACAGGGACTAAGTCTTTTTCGGTATTTT. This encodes CASSLQGLSLFRYF.

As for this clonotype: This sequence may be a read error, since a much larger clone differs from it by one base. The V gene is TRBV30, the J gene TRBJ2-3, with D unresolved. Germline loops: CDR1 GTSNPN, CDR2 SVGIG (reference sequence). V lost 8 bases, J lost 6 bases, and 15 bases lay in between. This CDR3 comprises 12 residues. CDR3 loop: CARATLTDTQYF. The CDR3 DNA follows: TGTGCCCGGGCCACGTTGACGGATACGCAGTATTTT.

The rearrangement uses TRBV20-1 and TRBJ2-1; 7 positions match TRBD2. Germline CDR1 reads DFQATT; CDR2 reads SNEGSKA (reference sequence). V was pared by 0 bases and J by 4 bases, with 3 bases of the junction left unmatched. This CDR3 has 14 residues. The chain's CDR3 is CSAREASGYNEQFF. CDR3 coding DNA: TGCAGTGCTAGAGAGGCTAGCGGATACAATGAGCAGTTCTTC.

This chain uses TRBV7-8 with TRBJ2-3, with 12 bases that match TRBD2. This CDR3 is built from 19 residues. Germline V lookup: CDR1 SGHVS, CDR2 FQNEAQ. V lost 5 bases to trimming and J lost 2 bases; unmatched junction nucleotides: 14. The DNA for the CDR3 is TGTGCCAGCAGCCCCGGGGGGGGACTAGCGGGTTATTTCACAGATACGCAGTATTTT. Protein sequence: CASSPGGGLAGYFTDTQYF. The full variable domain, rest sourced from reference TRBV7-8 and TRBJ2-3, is GAGVSQSPRYKVAKRGQDVALRCDPISGHVSLFWYQQALGQGPEFLTYFQNEAQLDKSGLPSDRFFAERPEGSVSTLKIQRTQQEDSAVYLCASSPGGGLAGYFTDTQYFGPGTRLTVL.

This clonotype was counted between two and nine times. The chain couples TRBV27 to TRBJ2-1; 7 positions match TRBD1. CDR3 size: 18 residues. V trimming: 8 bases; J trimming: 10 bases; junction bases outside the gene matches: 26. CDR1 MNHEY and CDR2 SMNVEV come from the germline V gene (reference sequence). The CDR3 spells CASLGRGGEDSGTREQFF. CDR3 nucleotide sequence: TGTGCCAGCCTCGGGCGAGGGGGCGAGGATTCCGGGACCAGGGAGCAGTTCTTC.

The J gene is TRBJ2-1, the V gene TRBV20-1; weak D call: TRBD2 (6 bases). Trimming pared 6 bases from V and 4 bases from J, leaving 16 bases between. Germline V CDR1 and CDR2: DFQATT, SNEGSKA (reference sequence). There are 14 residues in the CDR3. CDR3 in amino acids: CSASGPRGYNEQFF. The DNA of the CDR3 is TGCAGTGCCTCGGGACCGCGGGGTTACAATGAGCAGTTCTTC.

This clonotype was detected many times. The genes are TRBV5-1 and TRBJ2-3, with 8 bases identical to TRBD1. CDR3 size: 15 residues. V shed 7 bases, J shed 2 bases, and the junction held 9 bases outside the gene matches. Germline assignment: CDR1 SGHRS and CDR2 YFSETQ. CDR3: CASAGPGGYTDTQYF. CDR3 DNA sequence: TGCGCCAGCGCCGGCCCAGGGGGCTACACAGATACGCAGTATTTT.

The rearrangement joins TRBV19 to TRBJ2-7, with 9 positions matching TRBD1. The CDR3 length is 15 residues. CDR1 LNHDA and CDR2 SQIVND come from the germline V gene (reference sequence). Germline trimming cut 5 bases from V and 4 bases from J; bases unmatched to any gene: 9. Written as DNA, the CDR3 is TGTGCCAGTAGTGACCCGGGACAGGGTATGTACGAGCAGTACTTC. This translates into CASSDPGQGMYEQYF.

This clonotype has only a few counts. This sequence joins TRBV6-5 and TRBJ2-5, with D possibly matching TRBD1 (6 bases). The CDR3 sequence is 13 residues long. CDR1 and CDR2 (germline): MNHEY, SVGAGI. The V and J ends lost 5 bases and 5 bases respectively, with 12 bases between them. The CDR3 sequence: CASSRRGWETQYF. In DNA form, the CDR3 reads TGTGCCAGCAGTCGCAGGGGCTGGGAGACCCAGTACTTC.

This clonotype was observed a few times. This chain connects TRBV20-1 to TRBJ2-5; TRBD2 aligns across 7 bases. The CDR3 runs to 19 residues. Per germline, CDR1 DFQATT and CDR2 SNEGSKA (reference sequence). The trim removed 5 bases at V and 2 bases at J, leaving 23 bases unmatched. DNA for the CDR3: TGCAGTGCTGGCCGACCCGGGACTATATCGGGAGGTGTACAAGAGACCCAGTACTTC. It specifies CSAGRPGTISGGVQETQYF.

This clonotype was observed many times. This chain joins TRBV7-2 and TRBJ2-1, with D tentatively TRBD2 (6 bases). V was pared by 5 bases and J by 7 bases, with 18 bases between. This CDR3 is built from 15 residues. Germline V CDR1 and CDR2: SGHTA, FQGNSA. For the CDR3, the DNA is TGTGCCAGCAGCACCCGAGCGGGTGGGGAGAATGAGCAGTTCTTC. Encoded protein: CASSTRAGGENEQFF.